This passage covers 30 T cell receptor beta chains from one sample sequenced in a study of blood T cell repertoires in COVID-19. TCRdb keeps only in-frame clones here, not all; method: immunoSEQ multiplex PCR. In the table there are 210,000 or so clones, approximately 80% of which are singletons. The sample comprised peripheral blood. The origin of the receptors is a woman older than 75 with active or convalescent COVID-19.

The rearrangement links TRBV28 to TRBJ1-5, with TRBD1 matching 7 bases. V was pared by 8 bases and J by 0 bases, with 13 bases of the junction left unmatched. From germline, CDR1 is MDHEN and CDR2 SYDVKM. CDR3 length equals 17 residues. Here the CDR3 DNA reads TGTGCCAGCCTCTCCAACCGGGACAGAGATAGCAATCAGCCCCAGCATTTT. Translating it yields CASLSNRDRDSNQPQHF.

The chain has TRBV7-2 and TRBJ1-1, with unresolved D. Per germline, CDR1 SGHTA and CDR2 FQGNSA. There are 15 residues in the CDR3. V was trimmed by 0 bases and J by 0 bases, leaving 8 bases between them. CDR3 loop: CASSLALALNTEAFF. CDR3 bases: TGTGCCAGCAGCTTAGCGCTAGCCCTGAACACTGAAGCTTTCTTT.

The count of this clone is one. V usage is TRBV4-3 and J usage is TRBJ1-5; 10 nucleotides align to TRBD1. This CDR3 has 16 amino acids. Germline V gives CDR1 LGHNA, CDR2 YSLEER. The trim removed 0 bases at V and 6 bases at J, leaving 5 bases unmatched. CDR3 sequence: CASSQEMDRGSQPQHF. The CDR3 region has the DNA TGCGCCAGCAGCCAAGAGATGGACAGGGGGAGTCAGCCCCAGCATTTT.

The chain employs TRBV3-1 (or the pseudogene TRBV3-2) and TRBJ2-6; no clear D. Germline loops: CDR1 LGHDT, CDR2 YNNKEL (reference sequence). The V end was cut by 4 bases, the J end by 2 bases, with 9 bases between. The CDR3 has 15 residues. CDR3 residues: CASSPRRPGANVLTF. DNA of the CDR3: TGTGCCAGCAGCCCTAGAAGGCCTGGGGCCAACGTCCTGACTTTC.

This chain joins TRBV29-1 and TRBJ2-1; 12 nucleotides line up with TRBD2. The CDR3 runs to 13 residues. Germline CDR1 is SQVTM and CDR2 is ANQGSEA. V trimming: 7 bases; J trimming: 7 bases; junction bases outside the gene matches: 5. This CDR3 is CSAGLAGMNEQFF. DNA of the CDR3: TGCAGCGCTGGACTAGCGGGGATGAATGAGCAGTTCTTC.

This chain connects TRBV30 to TRBJ2-3, with D possibly being TRBD2 (7 bases). From germline, CDR1 is GTSNPN and CDR2 SVGIG (reference sequence). Trimming shortened V by 4 bases and J by 3 bases, and 14 bases separated the two germline ends. The CDR3 spans 14 residues. CDR3 sequence reads: CAWTLGGGTDTQYF. Here the CDR3 DNA reads TGTGCCTGGACCCTGGGAGGGGGGACAGATACGCAGTATTTT.

This clone was observed at least ten times. This chain links TRBV5-1 with TRBJ2-7; no reliable D call. The CDR3 extends over 13 amino acids. Between the trimmed V and J ends, which lost 4 bases and 4 bases, there was a span of 12 bases. Germline values: CDR1 SGHRS, CDR2 YFSETQ. Written as DNA, the CDR3 is TGCGCCAGCAGCCACGGCGGTGGTTACGAGCAGTACTTC. It is translated as CASSHGGGYEQYF.

The chain combines TRBV5-1 with TRBJ2-7; 12 nucleotides line up with TRBD2. Unmatched junction bases numbered 10, after V lost 4 bases and J lost 2 bases. Germline CDR1 reads SGHRS; CDR2 reads YFSETQ. The CDR3 consists of 17 residues. CDR3 in amino acids: CASSDLAGGPRPYEQYF. CDR3 nucleotide sequence: TGCGCCAGCAGCGACCTAGCGGGAGGGCCTCGCCCCTACGAGCAGTACTTC. Looking up the rest from reference TRBV5-1 and TRBJ2-7 gives the full variable domain: KAGVTQTPRYLIKTRGQQVTLSCSPISGHRSVSWYQQTPGQGLQFLFEYFSETQRNKGNFPGRFSGRQFSNSRSEMNVSTLELGDSALYLCASSDLAGGPRPYEQYFGPGTRLTVT.

The rearrangement links TRBV7-2 to TRBJ2-3; 7 bases match TRBD2. The V segment lost 1 base and the J segment 4 bases; nucleotides outside the gene matches: 5. The CDR3 consists of 15 residues. Germline V gene sequence: CDR1 SGHTA, CDR2 FQGNSA. CDR3 DNA sequence: TGTGCCAGCAGCTTAGGGAGCGGGACGGCAGATACGCAGTATTTT. Translated: CASSLGSGTADTQYF.

This CDR3 reads CASSEKLRNQPQHF. CDR3 nucleotides: TGTGCCAGCAGTGAAAAGTTGAGAAATCAGCCCCAGCATTTT. The chain employs TRBV2 and TRBJ1-5; D gene uncertain. This CDR3 contains 14 residues. Between the trimmed V and J ends, which lost 2 bases and 4 bases, there was a span of 9 bases. Germline V gene lookup returns CDR1 SNHLY and CDR2 FYNNEI.

The CDR3 is CASSWDRVAGELFF. The CDR3 nucleotides are TGTGCCAGCAGCTGGGACAGGGTTGCCGGGGAGCTGTTTTTT. The chain joins TRBV5-6 to TRBJ2-2, with TRBD1 matching over 9 bases. Per germline, CDR1 SGHDT and CDR2 YYEEEE. The CDR3 spans 14 residues. Unmatched junction bases numbered 3, after V lost 3 bases and J lost 6 bases. The full variable domain, with the rest looked up from reference TRBV5-6 and TRBJ2-2, is DAGVTQSPTHLIKTRGQQVTLRCSPKSGHDTVSWYQQALGQGPQFIFQYYEEEERQRGNFPDRFSGHQFPNYSSELNVNALLLGDSALYLCASSWDRVAGELFFGEGSRLTVL.

The chain carries TRBV29-1 and TRBJ1-2, with TRBD1 matching over 9 bases. From germline, CDR1 is SQVTM and CDR2 ANQGSEA. Trimming at V came to 7 bases and at J to 3 bases, leaving 12 bases not matched to a gene. The length of the CDR3 is 15 residues. The CDR3 region has the DNA TGCAGCGACGTCGGGGGGACAGGGAACGACTATGGCTACACCTTC. It translates to CSDVGGTGNDYGYTF.

V and J are TRBV21-1 and TRBJ2-5; TRBD2, as called in the table, went unchecked against the DNA. TRBV21-1 is flagged as a pseudogene. The CDR3 has 17 residues. The CDR3 loop reads CASRPGLAARLVETQYF. CDR3 coding DNA: TGTGCCAGCAGGCCGGGACTAGCGGCGCGTTTGGTGGAGACCCAGTACTTC.

The genes are TRBV4-3 and TRBJ1-1, with TRBD1 identical over 7 bases. Germline V CDR1 and CDR2: LGHNA, YSLEER. The J segment lost 5 bases and the V segment lost 1 base, leaving 7 bases of the junction unmatched. The CDR3 runs 15 residues. The CDR3 sequence is CASSQVDRVGTEAFF. CDR3 bases: TGCGCCAGCAGCCAAGTAGACAGGGTTGGTACTGAAGCTTTCTTT.

The chain uses TRBV5-4 and TRBJ2-2, with 7 bases fitting TRBD2. Unmatched junction bases numbered 6, after V lost 1 base and J lost 6 bases. The CDR3 is 15 amino acids. Germline CDR1 reads SGHNT; CDR2 reads YYREEE (reference sequence). In DNA, the CDR3 is TGTGCCAGCAGCTTGTGGGGCGGGAGTGCCGGGGAGCTGTTTTTT. Translated, it gives CASSLWGGSAGELFF.

The chain links TRBV19 to TRBJ1-5; D remains ambiguous. The CDR3 runs 13 residues. Trimming pared 6 bases from V and 4 bases from J, leaving 10 bases between. Germline V gene data show CDR1 as LNHDA and CDR2 as SQIVND (reference sequence). CDR3 sequence: CASSRASNQPQHF. CDR3 nucleotide sequence: TGTGCCAGTAGCCGAGCGTCTAATCAGCCCCAGCATTTT.

This chain connects TRBV5-1 to TRBJ2-7, with TRBD2 matching over 10 bases. The CDR3 contains 15 residues. The trim removed 0 bases at V and 4 bases at J, leaving 4 bases unmatched. Germline CDR1 is SGHRS and CDR2 is YFSETQ. The CDR3 sequence: CASSLASGSGYEQYF. CDR3 nucleotides: TGCGCCAGCAGCTTGGCTAGCGGGAGTGGGTACGAGCAGTACTTC.

This chain joins TRBV9 and TRBJ1-2, with TRBD1 matching over 9 bases. The length of the CDR3 is 14 residues. Per germline, CDR1 SGDLS and CDR2 YYNGEE. The V segment lost 2 bases and the J segment 6 bases; nucleotides outside the gene matches: 5. The CDR3 DNA is TGTGCCAGCAGCGTGACCGGGACAGGGAATGGCTACACCTTC. Protein sequence: CASSVTGTGNGYTF.

This clone was observed a handful of times. This chain links TRBV2 with TRBJ1-4, with D perhaps matching TRBD1 (5 bases). Germline V gene sequence: CDR1 SNHLY, CDR2 FYNNEI. Trimming stripped 0 bases from V and 9 bases from J, with 17 bases between. This CDR3 region has 16 residues. As DNA, the CDR3 is TGTGCCAGCAGTGAAGCTTCGGCAGGGAGGAGGAAAAAACTGTTTTTT. Its translation is CASSEASAGRRKKLFF. The variable domain in full, completed from reference TRBV2 and TRBJ1-4, reads EPEVTQTPSHQVTQMGQEVILRCVPISNHLYFYWYRQILGQKVEFLVSFYNNEISEKSEIFDDQFSVERPDGSNFTLKIRSTKLEDSAMYFCASSEASAGRRKKLFFGSGTQLSVL.

The chain combines TRBV7-2 with TRBJ2-4; 7 bases are shared with TRBD1. Germline assignment: CDR1 SGHTA and CDR2 FQGNSA. With V trimmed by 0 bases and J by 7 bases, 6 bases remained unmatched. The CDR3 is made up of 15 amino acids. The CDR3 here is CASSLATDRVNIQYF. CDR3 DNA sequence: TGTGCCAGCAGCTTAGCGACAGACAGGGTGAACATTCAGTACTTC.

This chain links TRBV6-5 with TRBJ1-5; 8 bases are a match to TRBD1. This CDR3 contains 15 residues. J gave up 4 bases and V 0 bases, and 2 bases lay outside the gene matches. The germline V gene encodes CDR1 MNHEY and CDR2 SVGAGI. The CDR3 coding sequence is TGTGCCAGCAGTTACTCAGGGACAGGAAATCAGCCCCAGCATTTT. This sequence encodes CASSYSGTGNQPQHF.

The CDR3 region is CASSLSGSSTNEKLFF. CDR3 sequence (DNA): TGTGCCAGCAGCTTATCAGGCAGCTCAACTAATGAAAAACTGTTTTTT. The chain employs TRBV7-2 and TRBJ1-4; D is unclear. Trimming removed 2 bases at V and 0 bases at J, with 10 bases between. The CDR3 covers 16 residues. Germline CDR1 is SGHTA and CDR2 is FQGNSA.

This rearrangement joins TRBV7-9 to TRBJ2-6; 7 bases are a match to TRBD1. The CDR3 length is 17 residues. The V gene's germline CDR1 is SEHNR and CDR2 FQNEAQ (reference sequence). Trimming took 5 bases from V and 2 from J; bases not matched to a gene: 9. The CDR3 protein is CASSLHDRVAGANVLTF. CDR3 DNA sequence: TGTGCCAGCAGCCTCCACGACAGGGTGGCTGGGGCCAACGTCCTGACTTTC.

The V gene is TRBV11-2, the J gene TRBJ2-5, with 8 bases fitting TRBD2. Germline CDR1 reads SGHAT; CDR2 reads FQNNGV. The CDR3 has 19 residues. Trimming cost V 3 bases and J 1 base; bases outside gene matches: 16. CDR3 protein: CASSFFLSDVAGIQETQYF. In DNA form, the CDR3 reads TGTGCCAGCAGCTTTTTTCTCTCCGACGTAGCGGGAATCCAAGAGACCCAGTACTTC.

The chain has TRBV4-2 and TRBJ1-1; the match to TRBD1 covers 7 bases. Per germline, CDR1 LGHNA and CDR2 YNFKEQ. V gave up 4 bases and J gave up 2 bases; unmatched junction bases: 7. The CDR3 sequence is 15 residues long. The CDR3 coding sequence is TGTGCCAGCAGCCGACAGGGACAGACCAACACTGAAGCTTTCTTT. It specifies CASSRQGQTNTEAFF.

The V and J genes are TRBV6-5 and TRBJ2-1; TRBD2 matches at 9 bases. Looked up from germline, CDR1 is MNHEY and CDR2 is SVGAGI. The CDR3 is 14 residues long. V lost 8 bases and J lost 8; bases outside the gene matches: 10. Here the CDR3 reads CASRDSGSRYEQFF. The CDR3 DNA reads TGTGCCAGCCGGGATAGCGGGAGTCGATATGAGCAGTTCTTC.

The chain employs TRBV4-2 and TRBJ1-1, with TRBD1 matching over 11 bases. Germline CDR1 reads LGHNA; CDR2 reads YNFKEQ. The CDR3 length is 14 residues. V dropped 4 bases and J dropped 4; count of bases not matched to a gene: 2. CDR3 protein: CASSPGTGGTEAFF. In nucleotides, the CDR3 is TGTGCCAGCAGCCCCGGGACAGGGGGCACTGAAGCTTTCTTT.

Written as DNA, the CDR3 is TGTGCCTGGAGTACAGGCAAAAGCTATGGCTACACCTTC. The encoded protein is CAWSTGKSYGYTF. V is TRBV30 and J is TRBJ1-2, with D possibly being TRBD1 (5 bases). Germline CDR1 GTSNPN, CDR2 SVGIG (reference sequence). There are 13 residues in the CDR3. V lost 2 bases and J lost 4, with 11 bases in between.

This clone has a single count. The chain recombines TRBV5-1 with TRBJ1-6, with 9 positions matching TRBD1. Per germline, CDR1 SGHRS and CDR2 YFSETQ. This CDR3 has 17 residues. Unmatched junction bases numbered 11, after V lost 4 bases and J lost 6 bases. This chain's CDR3 is CASSKRTGAGINSPLHF. In DNA, the CDR3 is TGCGCCAGCAGCAAAAGGACAGGGGCCGGGATTAATTCACCCCTCCACTTT.

The rearrangement joins TRBV27 to TRBJ2-1; 8 bases map to TRBD1. The CDR3 is made up of 16 amino acids. Looked up from germline, CDR1 is MNHEY and CDR2 is SMNVEV (reference sequence). V gave up 3 bases and J gave up 7 bases; unmatched junction bases: 11. CDR3 coding DNA: TGTGCCAGCAGTTTTATCGGCCAGGGGGCTGCAAATGAGCAGTTCTTC. Encoded protein: CASSFIGQGAANEQFF.